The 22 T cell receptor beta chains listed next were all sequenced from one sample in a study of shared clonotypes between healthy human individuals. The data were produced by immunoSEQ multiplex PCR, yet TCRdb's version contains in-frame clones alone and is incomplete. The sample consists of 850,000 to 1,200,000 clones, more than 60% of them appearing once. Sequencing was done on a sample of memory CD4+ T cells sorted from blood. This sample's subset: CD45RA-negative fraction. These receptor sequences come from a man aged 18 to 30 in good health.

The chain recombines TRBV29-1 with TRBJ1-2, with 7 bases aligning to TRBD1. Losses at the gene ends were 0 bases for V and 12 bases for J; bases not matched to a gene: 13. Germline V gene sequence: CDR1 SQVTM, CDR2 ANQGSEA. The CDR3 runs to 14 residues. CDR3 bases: TGCAGCGTTGAAGACAGGGGGGCAGGGGCTCGGCACACCTTC. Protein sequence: CSVEDRGAGARHTF.

CDR3 amino acids: CASRLAGGHEQYF. CDR3 in DNA: TGTGCCAGCAGACTAGCGGGGGGCCACGAGCAGTACTTC. The gene calls are TRBV7-2 and TRBJ2-7, with 12 bases fitting TRBD2. From germline, CDR1 is SGHTA and CDR2 FQGNSA. This CDR3 is 13 amino acids long. V trimming: 6 bases; J trimming: 5 bases; junction bases outside the gene matches: 2. Complete variable domain (other parts from reference TRBV7-2 and TRBJ2-7): GAGVSQSPSNKVTEKGKDVELRCDPISGHTALYWYRQSLGQGLEFLIYFQGNSAPDKSGLPSDRFSAERTGGSVSTLTIQRTQQEDSAVYLCASRLAGGHEQYFGPGTRLTVT.

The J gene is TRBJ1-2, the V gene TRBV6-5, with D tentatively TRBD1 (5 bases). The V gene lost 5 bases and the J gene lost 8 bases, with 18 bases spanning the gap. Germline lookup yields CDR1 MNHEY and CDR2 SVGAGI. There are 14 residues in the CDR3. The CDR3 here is CASSPGGSVVGYTF. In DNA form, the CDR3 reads TGTGCCAGCAGTCCCGGGGGGTCTGTGGTGGGCTACACCTTC.

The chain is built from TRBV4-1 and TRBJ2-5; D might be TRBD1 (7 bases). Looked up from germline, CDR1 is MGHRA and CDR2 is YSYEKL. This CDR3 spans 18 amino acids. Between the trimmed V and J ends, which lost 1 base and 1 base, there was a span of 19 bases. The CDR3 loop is CASSQGTKPGQIQETQYF. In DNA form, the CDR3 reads TGCGCCAGCAGCCAAGGGACTAAACCGGGACAGATCCAAGAGACCCAGTACTTC.

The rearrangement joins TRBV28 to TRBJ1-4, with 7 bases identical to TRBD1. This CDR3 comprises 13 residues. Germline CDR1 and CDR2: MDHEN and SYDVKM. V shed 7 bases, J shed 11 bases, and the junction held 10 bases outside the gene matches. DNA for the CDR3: TGTGCCAGCAACCGGGACAGTGGCTCGAAACTGTTTTTT. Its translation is CASNRDSGSKLFF.

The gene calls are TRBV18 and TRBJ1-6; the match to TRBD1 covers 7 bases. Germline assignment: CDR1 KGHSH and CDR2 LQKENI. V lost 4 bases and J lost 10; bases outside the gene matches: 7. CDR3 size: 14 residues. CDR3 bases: TGTGCCAGCTCACAGGAGACAGGGAAATCACCCCTCCACTTT. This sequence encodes CASSQETGKSPLHF.

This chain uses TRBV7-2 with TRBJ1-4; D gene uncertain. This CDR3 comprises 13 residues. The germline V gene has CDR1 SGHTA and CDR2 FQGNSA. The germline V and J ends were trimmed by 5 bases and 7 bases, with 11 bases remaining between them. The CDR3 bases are TGTGCCAGCAGCGACCGACAAGGTGAAAAACTGTTTTTT. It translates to CASSDRQGEKLFF. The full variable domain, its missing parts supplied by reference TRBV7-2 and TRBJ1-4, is GAGVSQSPSNKVTEKGKDVELRCDPISGHTALYWYRQSLGQGLEFLIYFQGNSAPDKSGLPSDRFSAERTGGSVSTLTIQRTQQEDSAVYLCASSDRQGEKLFFGSGTQLSVL.

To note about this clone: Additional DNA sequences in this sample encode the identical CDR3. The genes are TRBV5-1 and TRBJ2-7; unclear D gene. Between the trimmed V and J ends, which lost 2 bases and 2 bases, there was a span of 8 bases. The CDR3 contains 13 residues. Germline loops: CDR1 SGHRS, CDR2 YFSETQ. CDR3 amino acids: CASSFGQTYEQYF. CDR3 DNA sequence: TGCGCCAGCAGCTTCGGGCAGACCTACGAGCAGTACTTC. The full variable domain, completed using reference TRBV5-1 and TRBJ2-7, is KAGVTQTPRYLIKTRGQQVTLSCSPISGHRSVSWYQQTPGQGLQFLFEYFSETQRNKGNFPGRFSGRQFSNSRSEMNVSTLELGDSALYLCASSFGQTYEQYFGPGTRLTVT.

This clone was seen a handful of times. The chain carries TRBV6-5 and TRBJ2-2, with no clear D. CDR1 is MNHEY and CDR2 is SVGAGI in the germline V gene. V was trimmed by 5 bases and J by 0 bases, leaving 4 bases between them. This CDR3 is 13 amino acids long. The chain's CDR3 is CASSDPNTGELFF. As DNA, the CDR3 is TGTGCCAGCAGTGACCCGAACACCGGGGAGCTGTTTTTT.

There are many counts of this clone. The CDR3 bases are TGCGCCAGCAGCCCCAACCCGACTAGCGGGGGGCAAGAGACCCAGTACTTC. This sequence encodes CASSPNPTSGGQETQYF. This chain joins TRBV5-1 and TRBJ2-5, with TRBD2 matching over 13 bases. Per germline, CDR1 SGHRS and CDR2 YFSETQ. The trim removed 4 bases at V and 2 bases at J, leaving 8 bases unmatched. The CDR3 is 17 residues long.

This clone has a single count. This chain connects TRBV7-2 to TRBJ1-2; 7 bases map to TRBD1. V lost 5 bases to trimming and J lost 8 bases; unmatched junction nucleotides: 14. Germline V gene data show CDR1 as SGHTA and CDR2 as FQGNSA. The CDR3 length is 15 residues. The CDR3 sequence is CASSTHRGIGSGYTF. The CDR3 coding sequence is TGTGCCAGCAGCACCCACAGGGGCATAGGTTCGGGCTACACCTTC.

The CDR3 bases are TGCGCCAGCAGCAAGGGACAGGGGATAAACACCGGGGAGCTGTTTTTT. Protein: CASSKGQGINTGELFF. The gene calls are TRBV5-1 and TRBJ2-2, with 10 bases matching TRBD1. Germline values: CDR1 SGHRS, CDR2 YFSETQ. The CDR3 runs to 16 residues. Trimming removed 4 bases from V and 2 bases from J; junction bases left unmatched: 5.

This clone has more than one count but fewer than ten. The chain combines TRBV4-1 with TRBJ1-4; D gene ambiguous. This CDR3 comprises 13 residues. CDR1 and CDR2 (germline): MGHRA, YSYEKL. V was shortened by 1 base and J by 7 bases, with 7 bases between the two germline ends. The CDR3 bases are TGCGCCAGCAGCCAAGTGTTGGGTGAAAAACTGTTTTTT. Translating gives CASSQVLGEKLFF.

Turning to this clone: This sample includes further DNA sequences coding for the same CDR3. The CDR3 DNA reads TGCGCCAGCAGCTTGGGGCAGACCACCGGGGAGCTGTTTTTT. Amino acids: CASSLGQTTGELFF. The gene calls are TRBV5-1 and TRBJ2-2; no reliable D call. CDR3 length equals 14 residues. V was trimmed by 0 bases and J by 4 bases, leaving 7 bases between them. The germline V gene has CDR1 SGHRS and CDR2 YFSETQ.

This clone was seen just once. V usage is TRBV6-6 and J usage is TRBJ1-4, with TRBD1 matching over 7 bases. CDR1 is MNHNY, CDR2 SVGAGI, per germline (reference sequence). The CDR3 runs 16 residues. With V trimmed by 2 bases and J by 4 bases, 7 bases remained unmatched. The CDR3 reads CASSYPKGQINEKLFF. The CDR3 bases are TGTGCCAGCAGTTACCCAAAGGGACAGATTAATGAAAAACTGTTTTTT.

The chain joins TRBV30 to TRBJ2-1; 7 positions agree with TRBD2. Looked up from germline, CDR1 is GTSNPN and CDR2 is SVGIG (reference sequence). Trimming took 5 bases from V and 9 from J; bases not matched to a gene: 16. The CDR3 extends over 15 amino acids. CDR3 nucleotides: TGTGCCTGGGGGGCTGGAGCGGGGCCTGGAGGTGAGCAGTTCTTC. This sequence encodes CAWGAGAGPGGEQFF.

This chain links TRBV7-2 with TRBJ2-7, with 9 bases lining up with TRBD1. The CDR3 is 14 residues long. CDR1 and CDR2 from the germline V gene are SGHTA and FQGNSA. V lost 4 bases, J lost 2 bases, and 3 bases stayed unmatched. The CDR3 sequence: CASSSGQGPYEQYF. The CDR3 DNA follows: TGTGCCAGCAGCTCGGGACAGGGCCCCTACGAGCAGTACTTC.

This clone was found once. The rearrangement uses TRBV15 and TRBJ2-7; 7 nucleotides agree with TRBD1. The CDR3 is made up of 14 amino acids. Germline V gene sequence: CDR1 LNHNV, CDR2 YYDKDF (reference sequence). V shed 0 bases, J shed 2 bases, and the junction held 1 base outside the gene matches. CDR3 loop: CATSRDQGAYEQYF. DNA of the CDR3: TGTGCCACCAGCAGAGATCAGGGGGCCTACGAGCAGTACTTC.

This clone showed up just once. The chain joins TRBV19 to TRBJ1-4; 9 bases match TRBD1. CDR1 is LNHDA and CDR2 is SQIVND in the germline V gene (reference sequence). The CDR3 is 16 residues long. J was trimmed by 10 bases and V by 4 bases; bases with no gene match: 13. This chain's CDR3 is CASSTRGTGTGRKLFF. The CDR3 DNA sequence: TGTGCCAGTAGTACAAGGGGAACCGGGACAGGGAGAAAACTGTTTTTT.

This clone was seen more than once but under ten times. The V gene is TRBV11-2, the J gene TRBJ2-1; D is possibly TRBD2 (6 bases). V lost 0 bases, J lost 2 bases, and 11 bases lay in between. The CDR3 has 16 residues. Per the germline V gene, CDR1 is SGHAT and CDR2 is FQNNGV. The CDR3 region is CASSLEGGKAYNEQFF. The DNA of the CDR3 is TGTGCCAGCAGCTTAGAAGGCGGGAAGGCCTACAATGAGCAGTTCTTC.

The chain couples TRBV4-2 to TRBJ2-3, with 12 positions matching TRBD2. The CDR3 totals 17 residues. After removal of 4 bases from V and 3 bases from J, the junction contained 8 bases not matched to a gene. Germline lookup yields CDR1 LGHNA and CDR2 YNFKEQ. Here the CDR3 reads CASSLGGLAGFTDTQYF. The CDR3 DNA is TGTGCCAGCAGCCTGGGCGGACTAGCGGGGTTTACAGATACGCAGTATTTT.

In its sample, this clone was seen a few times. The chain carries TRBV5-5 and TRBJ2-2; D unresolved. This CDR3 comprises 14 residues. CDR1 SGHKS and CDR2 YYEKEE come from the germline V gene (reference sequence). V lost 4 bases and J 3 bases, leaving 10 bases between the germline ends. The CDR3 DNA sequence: TGTGCCAGCAGCCCGACCCGGGACACCGGGGAGCTGTTTTTT. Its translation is CASSPTRDTGELFF.